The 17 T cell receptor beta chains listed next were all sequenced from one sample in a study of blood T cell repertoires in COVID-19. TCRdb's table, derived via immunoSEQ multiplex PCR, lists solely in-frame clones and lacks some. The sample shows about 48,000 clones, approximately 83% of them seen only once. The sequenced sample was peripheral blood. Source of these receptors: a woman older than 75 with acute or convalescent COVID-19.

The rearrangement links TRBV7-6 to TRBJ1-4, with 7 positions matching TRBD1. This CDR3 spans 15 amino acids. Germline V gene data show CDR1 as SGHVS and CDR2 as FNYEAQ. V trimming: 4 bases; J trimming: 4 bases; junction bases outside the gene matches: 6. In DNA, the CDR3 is TGTGCCAGCAGCTCCCGGGACAGATATAATGAAAAACTGTTTTTT. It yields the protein CASSSRDRYNEKLFF.

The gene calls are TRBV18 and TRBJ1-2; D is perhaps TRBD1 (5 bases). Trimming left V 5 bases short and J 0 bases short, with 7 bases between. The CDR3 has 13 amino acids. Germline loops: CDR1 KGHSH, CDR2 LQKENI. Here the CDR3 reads CASSSDTNYGYTF. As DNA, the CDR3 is TGTGCCAGCTCATCGGACACTAACTATGGCTACACCTTC.

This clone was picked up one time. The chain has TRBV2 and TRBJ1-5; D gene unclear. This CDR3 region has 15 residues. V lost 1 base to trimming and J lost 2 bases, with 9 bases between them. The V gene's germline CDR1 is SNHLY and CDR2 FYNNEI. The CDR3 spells CASSEESGRNQPQHF. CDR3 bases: TGTGCCAGCAGTGAAGAGTCAGGCCGCAATCAGCCCCAGCATTTT.

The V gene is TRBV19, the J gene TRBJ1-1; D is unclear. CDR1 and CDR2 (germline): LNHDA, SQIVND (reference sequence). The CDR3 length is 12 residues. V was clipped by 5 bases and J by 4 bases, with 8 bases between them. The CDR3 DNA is TGTGCCAGTAGTCGAGGGAGCACTGAAGCTTTCTTT. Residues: CASSRGSTEAFF. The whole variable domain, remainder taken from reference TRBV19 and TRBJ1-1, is DGGITQSPKYLFRKEGQNVTLSCEQNLNHDAMYWYRQDPGQGLRLIYYSQIVNDFQKGDIAEGYSVSREKKESFPLTVTSAQKNPTAFYLCASSRGSTEAFFGQGTRLTVV.

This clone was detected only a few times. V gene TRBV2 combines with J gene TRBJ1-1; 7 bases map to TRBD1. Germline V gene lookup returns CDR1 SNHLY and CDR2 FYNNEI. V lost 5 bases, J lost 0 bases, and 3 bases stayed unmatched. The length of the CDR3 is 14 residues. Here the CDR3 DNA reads TGTGCCAGCAGTAAGGGACAGCTGAACACTGAAGCTTTCTTT. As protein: CASSKGQLNTEAFF.

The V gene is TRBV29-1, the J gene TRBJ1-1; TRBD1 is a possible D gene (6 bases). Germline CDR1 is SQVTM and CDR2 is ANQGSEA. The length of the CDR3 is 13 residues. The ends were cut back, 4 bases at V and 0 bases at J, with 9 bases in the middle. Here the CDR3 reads CSVATGMNTEAFF. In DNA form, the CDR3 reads TGCAGCGTTGCGACAGGAATGAACACTGAAGCTTTCTTT.

The CDR3 DNA follows: TGCGCCAGCAGCAAGGGACAGGGGATCTCCGAGCAGTACTTC. Its protein product is CASSKGQGISEQYF. J is TRBJ2-7 and V is TRBV5-1, with TRBD1 identical over 10 bases. The ends lost 4 bases at V and 6 bases at J; junction bases unmatched: 7. There are 14 residues in the CDR3. Germline lookup yields CDR1 SGHRS and CDR2 YFSETQ. The full variable domain, in which reference TRBV5-1 and TRBJ2-7 provide the parts outside the CDR3, is KAGVTQTPRYLIKTRGQQVTLSCSPISGHRSVSWYQQTPGQGLQFLFEYFSETQRNKGNFPGRFSGRQFSNSRSEMNVSTLELGDSALYLCASSKGQGISEQYFGPGTRLTVT.

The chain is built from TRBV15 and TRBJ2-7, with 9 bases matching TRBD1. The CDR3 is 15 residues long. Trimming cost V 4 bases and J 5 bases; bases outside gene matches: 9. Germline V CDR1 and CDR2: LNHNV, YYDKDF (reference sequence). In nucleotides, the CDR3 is TGTGCCACCAGCAAGGGTAGGGACAGGGCGAACGAGCAGTACTTC. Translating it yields CATSKGRDRANEQYF.

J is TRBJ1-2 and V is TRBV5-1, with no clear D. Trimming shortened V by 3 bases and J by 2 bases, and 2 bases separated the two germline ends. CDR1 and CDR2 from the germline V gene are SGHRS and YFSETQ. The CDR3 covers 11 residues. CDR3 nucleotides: TGCGCCAGCAGCTCAAACTATGGCTACACCTTC. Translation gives CASSSNYGYTF. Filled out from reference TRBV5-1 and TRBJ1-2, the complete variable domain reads KAGVTQTPRYLIKTRGQQVTLSCSPISGHRSVSWYQQTPGQGLQFLFEYFSETQRNKGNFPGRFSGRQFSNSRSEMNVSTLELGDSALYLCASSSNYGYTFGSGTRLTVV.

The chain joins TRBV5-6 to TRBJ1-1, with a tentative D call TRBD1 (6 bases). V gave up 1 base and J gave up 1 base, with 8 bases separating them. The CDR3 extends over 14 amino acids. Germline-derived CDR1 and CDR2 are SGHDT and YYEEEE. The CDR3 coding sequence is TGTGCCAGCAGCTTGCGACAGGAGAACACTGAAGCTTTCTTT. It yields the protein CASSLRQENTEAFF.

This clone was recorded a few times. CDR3 DNA: TGTGCCAGCAGCTTGACAGACATTAGCAATCAGCCCCAGCATTTT. It yields the protein CASSLTDISNQPQHF. The chain is built from TRBV7-8 and TRBJ1-5, with D perhaps matching TRBD1 (5 bases). This CDR3 region has 15 residues. Germline V gives CDR1 SGHVS, CDR2 FQNEAQ. Trimming cost V 3 bases and J 0 bases, with 9 bases left between them.

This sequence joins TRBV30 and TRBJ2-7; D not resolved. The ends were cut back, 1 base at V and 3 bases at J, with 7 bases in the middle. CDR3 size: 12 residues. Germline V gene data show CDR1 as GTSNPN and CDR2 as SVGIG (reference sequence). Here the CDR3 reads CAWSEKLYEQYF. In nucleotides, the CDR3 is TGTGCCTGGAGTGAGAAGCTCTACGAGCAGTACTTC.

CDR3 protein: CASSPGQGRAQPQHF. The CDR3 DNA reads as TGTGCCAGCAGCCCGGGACAGGGTCGAGCTCAGCCCCAGCATTTT. The J gene is TRBJ1-5, the V gene TRBV7-9, with 9 nucleotides matching TRBD1. Germline lookup yields CDR1 SEHNR and CDR2 FQNEAQ (reference sequence). V dropped 5 bases and J dropped 6; count of bases not matched to a gene: 8. The CDR3 totals 15 residues.

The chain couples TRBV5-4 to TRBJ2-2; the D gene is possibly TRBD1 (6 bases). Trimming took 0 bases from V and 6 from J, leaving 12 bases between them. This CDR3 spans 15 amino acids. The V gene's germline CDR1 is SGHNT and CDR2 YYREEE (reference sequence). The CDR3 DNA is TGTGCCAGCAGCTTGGCGTTTTGGGGGCCCGGGGAGCTGTTTTTT. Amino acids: CASSLAFWGPGELFF.

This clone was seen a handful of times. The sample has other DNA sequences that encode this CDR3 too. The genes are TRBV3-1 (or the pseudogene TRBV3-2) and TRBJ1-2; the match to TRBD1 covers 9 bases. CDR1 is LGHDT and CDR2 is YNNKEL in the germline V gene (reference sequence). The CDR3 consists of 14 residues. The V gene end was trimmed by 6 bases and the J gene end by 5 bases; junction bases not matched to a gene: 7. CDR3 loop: CASRPGTGPYGYTF. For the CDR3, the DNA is TGTGCCAGCAGGCCCGGGACAGGGCCGTATGGCTACACCTTC.

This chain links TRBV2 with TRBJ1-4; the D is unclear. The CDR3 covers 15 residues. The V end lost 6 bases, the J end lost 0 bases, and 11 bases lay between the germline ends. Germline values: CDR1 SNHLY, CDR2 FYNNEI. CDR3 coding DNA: TGTGCCAGCAGGTTGCCACTCGCAACTAATGAAAAACTGTTTTTT. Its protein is CASRLPLATNEKLFF.

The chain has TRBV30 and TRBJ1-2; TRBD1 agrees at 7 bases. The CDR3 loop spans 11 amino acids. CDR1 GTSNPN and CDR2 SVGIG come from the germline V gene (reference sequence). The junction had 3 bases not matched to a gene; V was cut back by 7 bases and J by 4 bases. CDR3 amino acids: CALTGRYGYTF. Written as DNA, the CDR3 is TGTGCCTTGACAGGGCGCTATGGCTACACCTTC.